The 8 T cell receptor beta chains reported below all come from one sample, sequenced in a study of PD-L1 blockade in urothelial cancer. The sample's time point: pretreatment peripheral blood. Assay: immunoSEQ multiplex PCR; the TCRdb copy retains only in-frame clones and omits some. Of 70,000 to 95,000 clones in the sample, roughly 90% were seen once. Specimen: PBMCs, collected around atezolizumab (anti-PD-L1) treatment. These receptors all stem from an elderly woman with urothelial cancer.

The chain couples TRBV27 to TRBJ1-2; D gene ambiguous. Germline lookup yields CDR1 MNHEY and CDR2 SMNVEV (reference sequence). V was trimmed by 0 bases and J by 6 bases, leaving 11 bases between them. The CDR3 is 14 amino acids. The CDR3 protein is CASSLSTVADGYTF. The CDR3 region has the DNA TGTGCCAGCAGTTTATCCACAGTGGCTGATGGCTACACCTTC.

V gene TRBV12-5 combines with J gene TRBJ2-3; D is ambiguous. CDR3 length: 12 residues. Per the germline V gene, CDR1 is LGHNT and CDR2 is FRNRAP. Trimming removed 3 bases at V and 4 bases at J, with 5 bases between. The CDR3 DNA sequence: TGTGCTAGTGGTTTTCGGGCAGATACGCAGTATTTT. This codes for CASGFRADTQYF.

This chain joins TRBV7-2 and TRBJ1-2; D perhaps matches TRBD1 (5 bases). Per germline, CDR1 SGHTA and CDR2 FQGNSA. The CDR3 is 14 residues long. V lost 3 bases to trimming and J lost 2 bases, with 10 bases between them. DNA of the CDR3: TGTGCCAGCAGCTTGTCTACAGGAAACTATGGCTACACCTTC. As protein: CASSLSTGNYGYTF.

The chain employs TRBV7-3 and TRBJ2-7, with 8 bases that match TRBD2. Germline V gene sequence: CDR1 SGHTA, CDR2 FQGTGA. The CDR3 spans 15 residues. The V and J ends lost 5 bases and 0 bases, in that order; junction bases with no gene match: 6. Here the CDR3 DNA reads TGTGCCAGCAGCCCCCGGGGGGGACCCTCCTACGAGCAGTACTTC. Encoded protein: CASSPRGGPSYEQYF.

The chain joins TRBV5-6 to TRBJ2-3, with TRBD1 matching over 7 bases. CDR1 and CDR2 (germline): SGHDT, YYEEEE. The CDR3 is 16 amino acids. The V segment lost 3 bases and the J segment 2 bases; nucleotides outside the gene matches: 9. The CDR3 loop is CASSSGQAFATDTQYF. CDR3 nucleotide sequence: TGTGCCAGCAGCTCAGGACAGGCCTTCGCCACAGATACGCAGTATTTT.

CDR3 DNA sequence: TGTGCCAGCAGACGGCAAGGACTAGCGGTTTCAGAGCAGTTCTTC. Protein sequence: CASRRQGLAVSEQFF. The V call is TRBV11-2, the J call TRBJ2-1; 10 nucleotides align to TRBD2. The CDR3 totals 15 residues. Germline CDR1 and CDR2: SGHAT and FQNNGV. V shed 6 bases, J shed 10 bases, and the junction held 12 bases outside the gene matches.

The rearrangement joins TRBV6-1 to TRBJ1-5; unclear D gene. Trimming removed 7 bases at V and 5 bases at J, with 12 bases between. CDR3 length: 13 residues. CDR1 and CDR2 (germline): MNHNS, SASEGT. The CDR3 region is CASTQEWDQPQHF. CDR3 in DNA: TGTGCCAGCACCCAGGAATGGGATCAGCCCCAGCATTTT.

This clone has just a few counts. The rearrangement joins TRBV30 to TRBJ2-2, with TRBD1 matching over 11 bases. V was clipped by 3 bases and J by 3 bases; unmatched bases: 6. Germline CDR1 reads GTSNPN; CDR2 reads SVGIG (reference sequence). CDR3 size: 16 residues. The CDR3 region is CAWSPVGQGDTGELFF. Written as DNA, the CDR3 is TGTGCCTGGAGCCCCGTGGGACAGGGGGACACCGGGGAGCTGTTTTTT.